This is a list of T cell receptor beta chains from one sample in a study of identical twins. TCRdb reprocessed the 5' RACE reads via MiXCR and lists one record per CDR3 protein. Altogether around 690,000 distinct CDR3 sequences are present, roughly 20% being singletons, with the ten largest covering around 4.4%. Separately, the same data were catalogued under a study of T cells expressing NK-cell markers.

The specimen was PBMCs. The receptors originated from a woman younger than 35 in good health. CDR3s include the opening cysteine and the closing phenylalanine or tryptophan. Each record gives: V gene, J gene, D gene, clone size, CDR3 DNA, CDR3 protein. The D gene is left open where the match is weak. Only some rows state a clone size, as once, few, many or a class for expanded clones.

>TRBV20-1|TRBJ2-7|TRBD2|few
TGCAGTGCTCGCACAATAGCGGGGGTGACCTACGAGCAGTACTTC
CSARTIAGVTYEQYF
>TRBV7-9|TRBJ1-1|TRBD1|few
TGTGCCAGCAGCTTGCTCCAGGGGGCTACTGAAGCTTTCTTT
CASSLLQGATEAFF
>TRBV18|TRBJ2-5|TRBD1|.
TGTGCCAGCTCACCACAGTCAGGGGGAGAAGAGACCCAGTACTTC
CASSPQSGGEETQYF
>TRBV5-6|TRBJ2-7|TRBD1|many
TGTGCCAGCAGCCCCGGACAGGGAAGGTCCTACGAGCAGTACTTC
CASSPGQGRSYEQYF
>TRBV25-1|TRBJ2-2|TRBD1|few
TGTGCCAGCAGTAGAAGGGGGCACACCGGGGAGCTGTTTTTT
CASSRRGHTGELFF
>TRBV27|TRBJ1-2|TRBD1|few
TGTGCCAGCAGTTTCCAAAACAGGGGGCACTATGGCTACACCTTC
CASSFQNRGHYGYTF
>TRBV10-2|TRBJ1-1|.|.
TGCGCCAGCAGTGAGGCAGTTATGAACACTGAAGCTTTCTTT
CASSEAVMNTEAFF
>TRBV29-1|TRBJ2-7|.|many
TGCAGCGTTATGAAGCACAGGACGGGGCCCAGGGCCTACGAGCAGTACTTC
CSVMKHRTGPRAYEQYF
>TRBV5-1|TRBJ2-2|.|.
TGCGCCAGCAGCACTCGTATACCCGGCACCGGGGAGCTGTTTTTT
CASSTRIPGTGELFF
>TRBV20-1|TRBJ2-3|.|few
TGCAGTGCTACGGCGCCAGGGGTTGGGACAGATACGCAGTATTTT
CSATAPGVGTDTQYF
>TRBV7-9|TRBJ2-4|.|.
TGTGCCAGCAGCTTAGAACTGGGGGGAGCCAAAAACATTCAGTACTTC
CASSLELGGAKNIQYF
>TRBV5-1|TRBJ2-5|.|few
TGCGCCAGCAGCTTGGCACTAAACGAAGAGACCCAGTACTTC
CASSLALNEETQYF
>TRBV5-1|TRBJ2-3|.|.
TGCGCCAGCAGCTTCCGACCCTGGGATACGCAGTATTTT
CASSFRPWDTQYF
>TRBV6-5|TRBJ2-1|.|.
TGTGCCAGCAGTTCTCACACCTCCCTCTCCTACAATGAGCAGTTCTTC
CASSSHTSLSYNEQFF
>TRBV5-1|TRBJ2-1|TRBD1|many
TGCGCCAGCAGTTTTGGGTGGGGACAGCCAAACAATGAGCAGTTCTTC
CASSFGWGQPNNEQFF
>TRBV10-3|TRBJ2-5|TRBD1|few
TGTGCCATCAGTGAGTCCATGGACAGGGCAGAGACCCAGTACTTC
CAISESMDRAETQYF
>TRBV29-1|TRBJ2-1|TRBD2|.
TGCAGCGTTGTTAGCGGGGGAAGCTCCTACAATGAGCAGTTCTTC
CSVVSGGSSYNEQFF
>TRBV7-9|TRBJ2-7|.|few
TGTGCCAGCAGCCCCGCCCATCCATACGAGCAGTACTTC
CASSPAHPYEQYF
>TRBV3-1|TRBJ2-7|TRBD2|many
TGTGCCAGCTCTGGTAGCGGGGGTTTCGACGAGCAGTACTTC
CASSGSGGFDEQYF
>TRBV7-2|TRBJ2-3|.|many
TGTGCCAGCAGCTCCAGTCCCGGTTTCACAGATACGCAGTATTTT
CASSSSPGFTDTQYF
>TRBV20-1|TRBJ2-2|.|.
TGCAGTGCTAGTCGGGAGCGGGCCACCGGGGAGCTGTTTTTT
CSASRERATGELFF
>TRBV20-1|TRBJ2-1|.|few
TGCAGTGCTAGAGATAGATCTACTACTCCCTACAATGAGCAGTTCTTC
CSARDRSTTPYNEQFF
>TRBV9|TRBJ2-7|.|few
TGTGCCAGCAGCGTCGGAGGGGAATCCCTCTACGAGCAGTACTTC
CASSVGGESLYEQYF
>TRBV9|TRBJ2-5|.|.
TGTGCCAGCAGCGTAGAAGCGGGTCTTGGCGGGGAGACCCAGTACTTC
CASSVEAGLGGETQYF
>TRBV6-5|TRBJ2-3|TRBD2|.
TGTGCCAGCAGCCTACTCACGGAGGGAGGGACAGATACGCAGTATTTT
CASSLLTEGGTDTQYF
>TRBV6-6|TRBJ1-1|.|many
TGTGCCAGCAGTTACTTTACGACGGGTGAAGCTTTCTTT
CASSYFTTGEAFF
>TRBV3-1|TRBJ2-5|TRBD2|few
TGTGCCAGCAGCCAAGTCGCCGGGACTAGCGGGGGGAAGTTTAGTAGGGAGACCCAGTACTTC
CASSQVAGTSGGKFSRETQYF
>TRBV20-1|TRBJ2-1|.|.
TGCAGTGCGGCAACGTCGGAGTCTCGGGAGCAGTTCTTC
CSAATSESREQFF
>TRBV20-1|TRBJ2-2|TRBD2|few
TGCAGTGCTAGAGAGCGGGAGGGCGGGGAGCTGTTTTTT
CSAREREGGELFF
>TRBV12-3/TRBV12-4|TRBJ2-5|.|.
TGTGCCACCAAGGGACCTCTCGGGGAGACCCAGTACTTC
CATKGPLGETQYF
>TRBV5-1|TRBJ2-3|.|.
TGCGCCAGCAGCAGTACCATAGTGGATACGCAGTATTTT
CASSSTIVDTQYF
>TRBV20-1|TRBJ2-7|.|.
TGCAGTGCTAGGGGCAGTCGCTACGAGCAGTACTTC
CSARGSRYEQYF
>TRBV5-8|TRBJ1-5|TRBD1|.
TGTGCCAGCAGCAGCCTACAGGGGTCGCTTGTCAATCAGCCCCAGCATTTT
CASSSLQGSLVNQPQHF
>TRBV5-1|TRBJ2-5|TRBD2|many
TGCGCCAGCAGCTTGATGGCGGGAGGAGGGGAGACCCAGTACTTC
CASSLMAGGGETQYF
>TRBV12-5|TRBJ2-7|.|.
TGTGCTAGTGGTTCTCTTGGGGTAGCGGACGCTTACGAGCAGTACTTC
CASGSLGVADAYEQYF
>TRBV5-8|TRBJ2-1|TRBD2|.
TGTGCCAGCAGCCCGGCGGGGGGCACTAATGAGCAGTTCTTC
CASSPAGGTNEQFF
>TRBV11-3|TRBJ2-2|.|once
TGTGCCAGCTTGCAAACGGACTTCCGCACCGGGGAGCTGTTTTTT
CASLQTDFRTGELFF
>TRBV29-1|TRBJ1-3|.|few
TGCAGCGTTGAAGAAGGCTACAGGCAAGCTGGAAACACCATATATTTT
CSVEEGYRQAGNTIYF
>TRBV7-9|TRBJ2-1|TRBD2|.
TGTGCCAGCAGCTCGACCACTAGCGAGGCGTACAATGAGCAGTTCTTC
CASSSTTSEAYNEQFF
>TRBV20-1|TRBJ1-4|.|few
TGCAGCACAACCGGGGGGCGAGGGGAAAAACTGTTTTTT
CSTTGGRGEKLFF
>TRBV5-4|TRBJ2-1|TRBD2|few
TGTGCCAGCAGCTTGGGGCTAGCGGGACGGAATGAGCAGTTCTTC
CASSLGLAGRNEQFF
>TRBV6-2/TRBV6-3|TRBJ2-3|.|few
TGTGCCAGCAGAACACCGACAGGAAACTCAGATACGCAGTATTTT
CASRTPTGNSDTQYF
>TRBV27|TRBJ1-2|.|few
TGTGCCAGCAGTGATACAGGGTCCTATGGCTACACCTTC
CASSDTGSYGYTF
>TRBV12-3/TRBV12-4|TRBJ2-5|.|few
TGTGCCAGCAGTCGGCCAGCGGGTGGCGAAGAGACCCAGTACTTC
CASSRPAGGEETQYF
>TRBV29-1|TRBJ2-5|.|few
TGCAGCGTTGAACCTGGCAGGCCGACCCAGTACTTC
CSVEPGRPTQYF
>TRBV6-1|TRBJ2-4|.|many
TGTGCCAGCAGCCCCCCCGGGGCCAAAAACATTCAGTACTTC
CASSPPGAKNIQYF
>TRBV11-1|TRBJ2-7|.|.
TGTGCCAGCCGCGATGGCCGCTCCTACGAGCAGTACTTC
CASRDGRSYEQYF
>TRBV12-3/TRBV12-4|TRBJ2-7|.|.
TGTGCCAGCAGTTACCGCCGTTACGAGCAGTACTTC
CASSYRRYEQYF
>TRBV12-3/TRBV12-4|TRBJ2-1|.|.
TGTGCCAGCAGTCAACGTTATGAGCAGTTCTTC
CASSQRYEQFF
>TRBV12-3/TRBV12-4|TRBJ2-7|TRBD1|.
TGTGCCAGCAGTTCGGGACAGGGGTTCCACGAGCAGTACTTC
CASSSGQGFHEQYF
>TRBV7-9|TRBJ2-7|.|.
TGTGCCAGCAGCGAGGACAGCTCCTACGAGCAGTACTTC
CASSEDSSYEQYF
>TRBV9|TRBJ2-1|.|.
TGTGCCAGCAGCGTAGTTGAGGTCCGAAATGAGCAGTTCTTC
CASSVVEVRNEQFF
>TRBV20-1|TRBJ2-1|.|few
TGCAGTGCTCAATCCGGACTGTACAATGAGCAGTTCTTC
CSAQSGLYNEQFF
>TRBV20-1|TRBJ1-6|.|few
TGCAGTGCTAGTTCGGGACGGGATAATTCACCCCTCCACTTT
CSASSGRDNSPLHF
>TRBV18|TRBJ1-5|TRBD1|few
TGTGCCAGCTCAAAGGACAGGGTGGACAATCAGCCCCAGCATTTT
CASSKDRVDNQPQHF